This T cell receptor (beta chain) was recorded in a study of blood T cell repertoires in COVID-19. About the study: T cells, B-cell-depleted T cells, or PBMCs supplied cDNA or gDNA.

The CDR3 is 14 residues long. V lost 1 base, J lost 13 bases, and 17 bases lay in between. The germline V gene has CDR1 SGHAT and CDR2 FQNNGV. As processed by the authors: Estimates of nucleated cell counts were drawn from the amplification of reference gene primers. Sequencing used immunoSEQ multiplex PCR; TCRdb keeps in-frame clones, though not all of them. The V and J calls and clone size were taken over from that table, and D and trimming were inferred from the DNA. The sample comprises around 200,000 clones, 75% to 90% of which are singletons, and roughly 6.6% rests with the top ten. The chain is built from TRBV11-2 and TRBJ2-1; D is possibly TRBD2 (5 bases). The clonotype originates from a woman aged 35 to 49 with acute or convalescent COVID-19. Material: peripheral blood. The CDR3 DNA follows: TGTGCCAGCAGCTTAGGGTATGGGGAGACTAATCAGTTCTTC. Amino acid sequence: CASSLGYGETNQFF.